The 19 T cell receptor beta chains below were found in one sample sequenced in a study of T cell repertoires in cytomegalovirus infection. TCRdb analysed the reads with MiXCR anew, one entry per CDR3 protein. The sample contains approximately 730,000 distinct CDR3 sequences, just under 30% of which appear only once. Their antigen targets remain unknown. Sequencing used cultured CD8+ T cells from PBMCs, obtained from culture after CMV antigen stimulation. All receptors derive from a human donor in good health (CMV status not recorded). Some clones in this sample may be carry-over from other donors' samples.

The chain employs TRBV14 and TRBJ2-5, with 7 bases identical to TRBD1. CDR3 length: 15 amino acids. V lost 4 bases, J lost 5 bases, and 10 bases stayed unmatched. Germline V CDR1 and CDR2: SGHDN, FVKESK. The CDR3 spells CASSPGTAYGETQYF. DNA of the CDR3: TGTGCCAGCAGCCCCGGGACAGCCTATGGGGAGACCCAGTACTTC.

The CDR3 spells CASSIRLVDNSYNEQFF. CDR3 coding DNA: TGTGCCAGTAGTATAAGATTAGTAGACAACTCCTACAATGAGCAGTTCTTC. The J gene is TRBJ2-1, the V gene TRBV19; D not resolved. The CDR3 totals 17 residues. The V end was cut by 2 bases, the J end by 0 bases, with 14 bases between. Germline V lookup: CDR1 LNHDA, CDR2 SQIVND (reference sequence).

The V gene is TRBV7-3, the J gene TRBJ2-1, with TRBD1 matching 11 bases. CDR3 length: 15 amino acids. CDR1 and CDR2 from the germline V gene are SGHTA and FQGTGA. The J segment lost 8 bases and the V segment lost 5 bases, leaving 8 bases of the junction unmatched. The CDR3 region has the DNA TGTGCCAGCAGCCGGACAGGGGGCATGGCCCATGAGCAGTTCTTC. It specifies CASSRTGGMAHEQFF.

The rearrangement uses TRBV28 and TRBJ2-7, with 7 bases matching TRBD2. The length of the CDR3 is 14 residues. Germline V lookup: CDR1 MDHEN, CDR2 SYDVKM. Losses at the gene ends were 5 bases for V and 0 bases for J; bases not matched to a gene: 4. The CDR3 DNA reads as TGTGCCAGCAGTGAAGCGGGGCCCTCCTACGAGCAGTACGTC. Amino acids: CASSEAGPSYEQYV.

The chain couples TRBV20-1 to TRBJ1-1; D may be TRBD1 (5 bases). The CDR3 covers 16 residues. The V end was cut by 6 bases, the J end by 0 bases, with 20 bases between. Looked up from germline, CDR1 is DFQATT and CDR2 is SNEGSKA (reference sequence). CDR3: CSARFRGEYMNTEAFF. The CDR3, as DNA: TGCAGTGCCCGTTTTCGGGGGGAATACATGAACACTGAAGCTTTCTTT.

CDR3: CASSIDLRAMNTEAFF. In DNA, the CDR3 is TGTGCCAGTAGTATAGATCTCCGGGCTATGAACACTGAAGCTTTCTTT. The chain links TRBV19 to TRBJ1-1; D gene ambiguous. Germline assignment: CDR1 LNHDA and CDR2 SQIVND (reference sequence). This CDR3 spans 16 amino acids. V was shortened by 0 bases and J by 0 bases, with 11 bases between the two germline ends.

The rearrangement joins TRBV7-7 to TRBJ2-2; no clear D gene. Trimming removed 11 bases from V and 2 bases from J, with 9 bases in between. Germline CDR1 is SSHAT and CDR2 is FNYEAQ (reference sequence). This CDR3 is built from 12 residues. The CDR3 is CAAGSNTGELFF. The CDR3 DNA follows: TGTGCCGCTGGCAGCAACACCGGGGAGCTGTTTTTT.

The chain links TRBV14 to TRBJ1-2; 7 bases map to TRBD1. Germline V CDR1 and CDR2: SGHDN, FVKESK. This CDR3 has 15 amino acids. Trimming cost V 4 bases and J 4 bases; bases outside gene matches: 9. CDR3 DNA: TGTGCCAGCAGCCCCAACCCCAGGGGGTCCTATGGCTACACCTTC. Translating gives CASSPNPRGSYGYTF.

This chain connects TRBV14 to TRBJ2-1, with D possibly matching TRBD2 (5 bases). Germline lookup yields CDR1 SGHDN and CDR2 FVKESK. The germline V and J ends were trimmed by 4 bases and 2 bases, with 12 bases remaining between them. The CDR3 contains 15 residues. The CDR3 sequence is CASSRSGEPYNEQFF. CDR3 bases: TGTGCCAGCAGCCGATCCGGGGAGCCCTACAATGAGCAGTTCTTC. Full variable domain (remainder filled in from reference TRBV14 and TRBJ2-1): EAGVTQFPSHSVIEKGQTVTLRCDPISGHDNLYWYRRVMGKEIKFLLHFVKESKQDESGMPNNRFLAERTGGTYSTLKVQPAELEDSGVYFCASSRSGEPYNEQFFGPGTRLTVL.

The chain is built from TRBV10-3 and TRBJ1-5, with unresolved D. The CDR3 loop spans 15 amino acids. Germline V CDR1 and CDR2: ENHRY, SYGVKD. Between the trimmed V and J ends, which lost 0 bases and 2 bases, there was a span of 8 bases. The CDR3 coding sequence is TGTGCCATCAGTGAGTCCCGGATGGGCAATCAGCCCCAGCATTTT. It specifies CAISESRMGNQPQHF.

The rearrangement uses TRBV6-5 and TRBJ2-4, with TRBD1 matching over 8 bases. CDR3 size: 15 residues. J lost 3 bases, V lost 6 bases, and 7 bases had no gene match. Germline lookup yields CDR1 MNHEY and CDR2 SVGAGI. The CDR3 is CASSSPGQVKNIQYF. The CDR3 DNA reads TGTGCCAGCAGCTCACCGGGACAGGTCAAAAACATTCAGTACTTC.

The chain has TRBV20-1 and TRBJ2-7, with D maybe TRBD1 (6 bases). The germline gives CDR1 DFQATT, CDR2 SNEGSKA (reference sequence). The CDR3 runs to 13 residues. V was pared by 6 bases and J by 0 bases, with 12 bases between. The DNA for the CDR3 is TGCAGTGCCCAGGGGTCTAGCTCCTACGAGCAGTACGTC. Translating it yields CSAQGSSSYEQYV.

This clonotype was recorded a few times. The chain links TRBV6-1 to TRBJ2-1; D is unresolved. This CDR3 has 15 residues. CDR1 MNHNS and CDR2 SASEGT come from the germline V gene. V gave up 6 bases and J gave up 8 bases, with 20 bases separating them. CDR3 DNA sequence: TGTGCCAGCAGAGAAATTCATGGCTCCAATGATGAGCAGTTCTTC. It yields the protein CASREIHGSNDEQFF.

This clonotype has only a few counts. This chain links TRBV11-2 with TRBJ2-5, with D hard to call. This CDR3 is 14 amino acids long. V dropped 1 base and J dropped 5 bases, with 11 bases sitting between them. Germline CDR1 SGHAT, CDR2 FQNNGV. In nucleotides, the CDR3 is TGTGCCAGCAGCTTAGGATCGGTTTGGGAGACCCAGTACTTC. Translated, it gives CASSLGSVWETQYF.

The chain uses TRBV6-1 and TRBJ1-4, with D perhaps matching TRBD1 (5 bases). Trimming pared 6 bases from V and 8 bases from J, leaving 19 bases between. Germline loops: CDR1 MNHNS, CDR2 SASEGT. The CDR3 consists of 15 residues. The CDR3 bases are TGTGCCAGCAGGATCGACAGCGGACGGAGGGAAAAACTGTTTTTT. Its protein product is CASRIDSGRREKLFF.

This clonotype was found many times. V is TRBV28 and J is TRBJ1-5, with D hard to call. Trimming removed 2 bases from V and 2 bases from J, with 7 bases in between. Germline V gene sequence: CDR1 MDHEN, CDR2 SYDVKM. The CDR3 consists of 14 residues. The CDR3 loop is CASSLMGGNQPQHF. In DNA form, the CDR3 reads TGTGCCAGCAGTTTAATGGGAGGCAATCAGCCCCAGCATTTT.

V gene TRBV2 combines with J gene TRBJ2-5, with D tentatively TRBD2 (7 bases). The CDR3 is made up of 15 amino acids. The germline V gene has CDR1 SNHLY and CDR2 FYNNEI. V shed 3 bases and J shed 6 bases, with 17 bases lying between them. CDR3 sequence: CASSERAGAKKTQYF. The CDR3 DNA follows: TGTGCCAGCAGTGAGAGGGCGGGGGCAAAGAAGACCCAGTACTTC.

On this clonotype: One end of the junction fails to match germline, which may point to a read error. The chain is built from TRBV19 and TRBJ2-2, with D perhaps TRBD1 (6 bases). This CDR3 region has 15 residues. The germline V gene encodes CDR1 LNHDA and CDR2 SQIVND (reference sequence). CDR3 sequence: CTSSNGQWNTGELFF. DNA of the CDR3: TGTACCAGTAGTAACGGACAGTGGAACACCGGGGAGCTGTTTTTT.

This clonotype was seen only a few times. The V gene is TRBV6-5, the J gene TRBJ2-1, with TRBD2 matching over 7 bases. Germline values: CDR1 MNHEY, CDR2 SVGAGI. The CDR3 covers 13 residues. Germline trimming cut 7 bases from V and 9 bases from J; bases unmatched to any gene: 9. This chain's CDR3 is CASTHNLAGEQFF. CDR3 in DNA: TGTGCCAGCACCCACAATTTAGCGGGTGAGCAGTTCTTC.